The source of this T cell receptor beta chain is a study of metastatic and nonmetastatic thyroid tumors. Per the original data handling: Differences in CDR3 between clinicopathological groups were drawn on to build a classifier intended to discriminate distant-metastatic papillary thyroid cancer patients. TCRdb reassembled clones from the PCR reads with MiXCR. TCRdb, rather than the study authors, made the V and J calls. Of approximately 35,000 clones detected, roughly a third appear once; the ten largest clones hold roughly 20%. V trimming: 10 bases; J trimming: 7 bases; junction bases outside the gene matches: 14. This CDR3 has 15 amino acids. Germline lookup yields CDR1 MNHNS and CDR2 SASEGT. No patient had received any treatment before thyroid surgery.

The chain combines TRBV6-1 with TRBJ2-2; 8 bases line up with TRBD2. This clonotype originated in a female donor with papillary thyroid cancer or a benign thyroid nodule (not recorded which). Some clones in this sample may be carry-over from other donors' samples. Sample: tumor tissue. This CDR3 is CATQGLGRADGELFF. DNA of the CDR3: TGTGCCACGCAGGGACTCGGGAGGGCCGACGGGGAGCTGTTTTTT.